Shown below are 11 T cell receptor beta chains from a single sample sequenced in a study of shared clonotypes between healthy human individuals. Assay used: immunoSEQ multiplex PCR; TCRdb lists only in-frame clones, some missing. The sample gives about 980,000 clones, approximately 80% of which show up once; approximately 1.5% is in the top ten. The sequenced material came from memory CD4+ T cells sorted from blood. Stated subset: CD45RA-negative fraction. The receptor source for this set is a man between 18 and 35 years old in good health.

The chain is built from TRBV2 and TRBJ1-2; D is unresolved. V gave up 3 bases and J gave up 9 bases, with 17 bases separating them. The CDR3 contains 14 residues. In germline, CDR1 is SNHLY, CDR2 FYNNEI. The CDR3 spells CASSDLAGGVSYTF. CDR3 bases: TGTGCCAGCAGTGATCTCGCAGGAGGAGTAAGCTACACCTTC.

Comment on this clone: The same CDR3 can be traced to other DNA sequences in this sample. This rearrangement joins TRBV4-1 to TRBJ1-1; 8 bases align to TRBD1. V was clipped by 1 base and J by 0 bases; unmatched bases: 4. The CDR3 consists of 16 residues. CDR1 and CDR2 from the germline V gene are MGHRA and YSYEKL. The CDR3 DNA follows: TGCGCCAGCAGCCAAGGAACAGGGGGTGTGAACACTGAAGCTTTCTTT. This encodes CASSQGTGGVNTEAFF.

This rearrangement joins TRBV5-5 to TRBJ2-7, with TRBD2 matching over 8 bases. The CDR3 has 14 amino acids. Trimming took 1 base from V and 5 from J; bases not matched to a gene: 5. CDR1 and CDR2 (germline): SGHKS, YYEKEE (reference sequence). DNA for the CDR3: TGTGCCAGCAGCTTGTTGAGGACTAGCAACGAGCAGTACTTC. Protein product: CASSLLRTSNEQYF.

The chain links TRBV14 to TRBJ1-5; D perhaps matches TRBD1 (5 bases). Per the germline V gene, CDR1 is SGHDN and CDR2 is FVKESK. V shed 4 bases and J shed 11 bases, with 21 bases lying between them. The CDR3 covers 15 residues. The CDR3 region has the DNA TGTGCCAGCAGCCGAAGGGACGGAGGGAAGGAGACCCAGCATTTT. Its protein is CASSRRDGGKETQHF.

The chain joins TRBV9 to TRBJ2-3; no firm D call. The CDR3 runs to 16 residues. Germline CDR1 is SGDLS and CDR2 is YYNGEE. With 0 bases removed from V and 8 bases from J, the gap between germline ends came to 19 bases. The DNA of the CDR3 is TGTGCCAGCAGCGTAGTTTCGGGCGTAGCCACCGGTACGCAGTATTTT. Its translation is CASSVVSGVATGTQYF.

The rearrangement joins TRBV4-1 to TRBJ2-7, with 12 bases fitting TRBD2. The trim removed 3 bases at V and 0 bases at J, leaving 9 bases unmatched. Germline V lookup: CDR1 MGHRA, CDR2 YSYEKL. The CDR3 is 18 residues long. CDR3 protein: CASSQARLAGDSSYEQYF. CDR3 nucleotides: TGCGCCAGCAGCCAGGCCAGACTAGCGGGAGACAGCTCCTACGAGCAGTACTTC.

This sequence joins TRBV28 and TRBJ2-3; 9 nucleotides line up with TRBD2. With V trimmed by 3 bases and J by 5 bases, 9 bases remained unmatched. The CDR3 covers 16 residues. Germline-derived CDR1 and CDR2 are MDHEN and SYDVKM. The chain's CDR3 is CASSLGAGGGVDTQYF. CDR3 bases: TGTGCCAGCAGTTTGGGAGCGGGGGGCGGAGTAGATACGCAGTATTTT. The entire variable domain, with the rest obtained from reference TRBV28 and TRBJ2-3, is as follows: DVKVTQSSRYLVKRTGEKVFLECVQDMDHENMFWYRQDPGLGLRLIYFSYDVKMKEKGDIPEGYSVSREKKERFSLILESASTNQTSMYLCASSLGAGGGVDTQYFGPGTRLTVL.

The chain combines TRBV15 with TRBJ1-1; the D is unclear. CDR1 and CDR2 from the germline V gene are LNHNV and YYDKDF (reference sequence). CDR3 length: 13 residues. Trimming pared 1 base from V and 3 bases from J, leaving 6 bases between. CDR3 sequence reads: CATSRVLYTEAFF. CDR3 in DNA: TGTGCCACCAGCAGAGTCCTGTACACTGAAGCTTTCTTT.

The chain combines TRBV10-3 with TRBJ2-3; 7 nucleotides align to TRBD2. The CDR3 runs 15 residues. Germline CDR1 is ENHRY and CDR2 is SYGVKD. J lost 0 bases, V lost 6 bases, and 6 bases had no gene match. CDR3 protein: CAISLSGTSTDTQYF. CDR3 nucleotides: TGTGCCATCAGCTTGAGCGGGACTAGCACAGATACGCAGTATTTT.

The CDR3 bases are TGTGCCAGCTCGCCATACGGACAGGGTGATAATTCACCCCTCCACTTT. Translating it yields CASSPYGQGDNSPLHF. This chain connects TRBV18 to TRBJ1-6, with TRBD1 matching over 8 bases. The CDR3 consists of 16 residues. The germline V gene encodes CDR1 KGHSH and CDR2 LQKENI. After removal of 6 bases from V and 5 bases from J, the junction contained 9 bases not matched to a gene.

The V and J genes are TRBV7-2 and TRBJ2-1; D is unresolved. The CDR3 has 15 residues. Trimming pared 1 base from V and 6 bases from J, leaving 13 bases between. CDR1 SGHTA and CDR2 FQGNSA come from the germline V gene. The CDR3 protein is CASSLGVASVNEQFF. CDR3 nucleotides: TGTGCCAGCAGCTTAGGAGTAGCTTCCGTCAATGAGCAGTTCTTC.